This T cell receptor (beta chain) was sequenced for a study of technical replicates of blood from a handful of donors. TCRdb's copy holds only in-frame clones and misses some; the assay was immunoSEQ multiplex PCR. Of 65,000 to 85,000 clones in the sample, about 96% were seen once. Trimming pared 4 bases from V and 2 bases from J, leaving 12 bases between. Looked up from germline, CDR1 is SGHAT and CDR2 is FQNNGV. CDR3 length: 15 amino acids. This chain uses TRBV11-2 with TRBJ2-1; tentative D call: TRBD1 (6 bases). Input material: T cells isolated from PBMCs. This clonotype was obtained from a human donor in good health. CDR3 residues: CASSSGTSPYNEQFF. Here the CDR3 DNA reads TGTGCCAGCAGCTCCGGGACATCGCCCTACAATGAGCAGTTCTTC.